This T cell receptor (beta chain) came from a study of regulatory T cells in long-lasting Graves disease (dated by TCRdb to the early 2020s). In the study overall: Persistent Graves' disease meant more than 5 years of antithyroid drug treatment with TSH receptor autoantibodies that stayed positive. A total of around 35 samples were covered by TCR sequencing, comprising roughly 13 persistent and some 20 newly diagnosed Graves' disease patients. The study was registered as a clinical trial and conducted in China. Peripheral blood TCR sequencing and RNA sequencing compared persistent Graves' disease patients with newly diagnosed Graves' disease patients. Persistent Graves' disease patients in the clinical cohort had taken antithyroid drugs for roughly ten years on average. What the research found in general, with its limitations: Compared with newly diagnosed patients, patients with persistent Graves' disease had lower TCR Shannon entropy and fewer highly expanded clones, which suggests clonal expansion. Preferential use of TRBV28, TRBJ1-2 and TRBJ2-5 was observed in persistent disease, whereas TRBV20-1 and TRBJ2-1 were favored in newly diagnosed disease. Sequencing and analysis were limited to the TCR beta chain. The authors acknowledged the small sample size as a limitation that may reduce accuracy. The study examined only peripheral blood because the primary lesion, thyroid tissue, could not be accessed. Patients with persistent disease shared more public clonotypes (about 2,900) than newly diagnosed patients did (nearly 1,000).

The library was obtained by multiplex PCR. The instrument given in TCRdb is Illumina HiSeq 4000. CDR3 regions were amplified by Arm-PCR with iRepertoire HTBI primers to construct TCR beta libraries. Gel purification was performed on PCR products prior to sequencing. The original pipeline was this. A total of 62 TRBV and 14 TRBJ segments were identified across samples and were used for gene usage analysis of CDR3 amino acid clonotypes. COPE and FqMerger were used to merge the filtered high-quality paired reads into contigs. BLAST was used to align contigs to IMGT TRBV, TRBD and TRBJ reference genes, and CDR3 was defined according to IMGT. Clonotypes above 0.1% frequency were classified as highly expanded clones. Shannon entropy was used to measure repertoire diversity, and the Gini coefficient was used to measure V-J evenness. Public clonotypes were defined as clonotypes shared by more than one individual. TCRdb cleaned the public reads at Q25 with fastp, built clones with MiXCR and kept in-frame beta chains. Rows with one shared CDR3 protein collapse into an entry with the most common genes and DNA. In this record, the V and J calls reflect TCRdb's handling and not the investigators' own analysis. This sample lists fewer than 550,000 distinct CDR3 sequences; roughly 21% were detected once. The ten most abundant clones make up roughly 7.1% of the sample.

Germline trimming: 6 bases from V, 8 bases from J; junction bases outside gene matches: 7. In the germline V gene, CDR1 corresponds to MDHEN and CDR2 to SYDVKM. Inclusive of the bounding cysteine and phenylalanine, the CDR3 is 14 residues long. Just CDR3 DNA is preserved here, 42 bases in frame from base 1. Regarding this clonotype: Its antigen is unknown. Nothing much larger sits one base from this clone, and base qualities are not available.

Explained via the paper, the time point label denotes: persistent/refractory GD, antithyroid drugs over 5 years with positive TRAb. For both TCR sequencing and RNA sequencing, RNA was extracted from PBMCs in TRIzol. The diagnosis of Graves' disease followed American Thyroid Association guidelines. Patients for the study were recruited at an endocrinology department in Xi'an, China. Each patient gave about 8.1 milliliters of peripheral blood, collected in an EDTA anticoagulant tube. Ficoll Paque Plus density gradient separation was used to isolate PBMCs, and no further T cell sorting was performed. An Agilent 2100 Bioanalyzer and agarose gel were used to check RNA quality, while a NanoDrop 2000 measured RNA concentration.

The sequence links TRBV28 to TRBJ1-4, with 9 junctional bases fitting TRBD1. Material: peripheral blood mononuclear cells (PBMCs), obtained when the disease was refractory, from a patient treated with antithyroid drugs. The source of this sequence is a female donor with Graves disease. The CDR3: CASRPGQGGEKLFF. The sequenced DNA: TGTGCCAGCAGACCGGGACAGGGTGGCGAAAAACTGTTTTTT.